The 16 T cell receptor beta chains below come from one sample, sequenced in a study of cytomegalovirus exposure and HLA in healthy donors. The PCR employed 60 Vbeta primers together with 13 Jbeta primers. TCRdb keeps only in-frame clones here, not all; method: immunoSEQ multiplex PCR. The data contain about 120,000 clones, approximately 85% of them singletons. Sequencing was performed on PBMCs. Receptors originate from a male donor in good health and CMV-seropositive.

This rearrangement joins TRBV11-2 to TRBJ2-3; D not certain. The CDR3 runs to 15 residues. Germline V gene data show CDR1 as SGHAT and CDR2 as FQNNGV. Trimming took 4 bases from V and 2 from J, leaving 13 bases between them. The CDR3 spells CASSSPPSVTDTQYF. Here the CDR3 DNA reads TGTGCCAGCAGCTCACCTCCGAGCGTCACAGATACGCAGTATTTT.

This sequence joins TRBV28 and TRBJ1-2; a possible D gene is TRBD1 (6 bases). The CDR3 extends over 14 amino acids. Deletions cut 4 bases from V and 8 bases from J, with 17 bases between. Germline loops: CDR1 MDHEN, CDR2 SYDVKM. This chain's CDR3 is CASSSLGGAGGYTF. The CDR3 bases are TGTGCCAGCAGTTCCCTCGGGGGGGCTGGGGGCTACACCTTC.

The V and J genes are TRBV28 and TRBJ2-7; the D gene is possibly TRBD1 (7 bases). This CDR3 comprises 14 residues. The V end lost 6 bases, the J end lost 4 bases, and 16 bases lay between the germline ends. Germline V gene lookup returns CDR1 MDHEN and CDR2 SYDVKM. CDR3 sequence: CASRSETGRYEQYF. CDR3 DNA: TGTGCCAGCAGGTCGGAGACAGGGAGGTACGAGCAGTACTTC.

V and J are TRBV30 and TRBJ2-5; D uncertain. In germline, CDR1 is GTSNPN, CDR2 SVGIG (reference sequence). This CDR3 has 12 amino acids. V lost 0 bases and J lost 3, with 5 bases in between. CDR3 in amino acids: CAWSVTKETQYF. CDR3 DNA sequence: TGTGCCTGGAGTGTAACTAAAGAGACCCAGTACTTC.

V gene TRBV6-6 combines with J gene TRBJ1-5; D unresolved. This CDR3 spans 13 amino acids. V was shortened by 7 bases and J by 7 bases, with 14 bases between the two germline ends. Germline V CDR1 and CDR2: MNHNY, SVGAGI (reference sequence). The DNA of the CDR3 is TGTGCCAGCATCACTAAGAGCGGGCAGCCCCAGCATTTT. It is translated as CASITKSGQPQHF.

V usage is TRBV29-1 and J usage is TRBJ2-3; no definite D call. Trimming cost V 3 bases and J 0 bases, with 4 bases left between them. The CDR3 is 12 amino acids. Germline V CDR1 and CDR2: SQVTM, ANQGSEA. Here the CDR3 reads CSVEQSTDTQYF. CDR3 coding DNA: TGCAGCGTTGAGCAGAGCACAGATACGCAGTATTTT.

The chain uses TRBV7-9 and TRBJ2-1; 10 bases match TRBD2. Germline loops: CDR1 SEHNR, CDR2 FQNEAQ (reference sequence). J gave up 8 bases and V 1 base, and 8 bases lay outside the gene matches. The CDR3 is 16 residues long. CDR3 in amino acids: CASSLGLAGESYEQFF. In DNA form, the CDR3 reads TGTGCCAGCAGCTTAGGGCTAGCGGGAGAAAGCTATGAGCAGTTCTTC. Based on the CDR3 plus reference TRBV7-9 and TRBJ2-1, the full variable domain is DTGVSQNPRHKITKRGQNVTFRCDPISEHNRLYWYRQTLGQGPEFLTYFQNEAQLEKSRLLSDRFSAERPKGSFSTLEIQRTEQGDSAMYLCASSLGLAGESYEQFFGPGTRLTVL.

This chain uses TRBV6-1 with TRBJ2-1, with a weak D call TRBD1 (6 bases). The CDR3 runs to 14 residues. Germline V lookup: CDR1 MNHNS, CDR2 SASEGT. V lost 6 bases and J lost 8, with 17 bases in between. The DNA of the CDR3 is TGTGCCAGCAGAGTCGTACAGGGTCGCGATGAGCAGTTCTTC. Its translation is CASRVVQGRDEQFF.

This clone was seen once. The chain links TRBV9 to TRBJ2-1; D may be TRBD2 (6 bases). V lost 0 bases and J 0 bases, leaving 25 bases between the germline ends. Germline V gene lookup returns CDR1 SGDLS and CDR2 YYNGEE. The CDR3 covers 21 residues. The CDR3 reads CASSVAPAEGSGGASYNEQFF. The DNA of the CDR3 is TGTGCCAGCAGCGTAGCCCCAGCGGAGGGCTCGGGCGGGGCCTCCTACAATGAGCAGTTCTTC.

V gene TRBV7-9 combines with J gene TRBJ2-7, with 9 nucleotides matching TRBD2. Trimming cost V 5 bases and J 0 bases; bases outside gene matches: 17. Germline-derived CDR1 and CDR2 are SEHNR and FQNEAQ (reference sequence). This CDR3 is 19 amino acids long. In DNA, the CDR3 is TGTGCCAGCAGCCCCCGACAGGGCCTCAGCGGGAGGTTCTCCTACGAGCAGTACTTC. Translated, it gives CASSPRQGLSGRFSYEQYF.

This sequence joins TRBV6-5 and TRBJ2-7; a weak D match, TRBD1 (5 bases). Trimming took off 0 bases at V and 5 bases at J, with 14 bases between the two ends. The CDR3 totals 15 residues. Germline CDR1 MNHEY, CDR2 SVGAGI. The CDR3, as DNA: TGTGCCAGCAGTTACTCATCCAGGGTGGGCGACGAGCAGTACTTC. Its protein product is CASSYSSRVGDEQYF.

V is TRBV21-1 and J is TRBJ1-5; the table's D gene call, TRBD1, was not cross checked with the DNA. TRBV21-1 is a pseudogene. The CDR3 loop spans 15 amino acids. DNA of the CDR3: TGTGCCAGCAGCAAAGTCAGGGTGGGCAATCAGCCCCAGCATTTT. Its translation is CASSKVRVGNQPQHF.

The V and J genes are TRBV7-9 and TRBJ2-1; perhaps TRBD1 as D (5 bases). CDR1 and CDR2 from the germline V gene are SEHNR and FQNEAQ (reference sequence). The length of the CDR3 is 16 residues. The V and J ends lost 2 bases and 0 bases respectively, with 11 bases between them. The CDR3 loop reads CASSLRGADSYNEQFF. The CDR3 coding sequence is TGTGCCAGCAGCTTACGTGGGGCCGACTCCTACAATGAGCAGTTCTTC.

Here the CDR3 reads CASSLVVNEKLFF. Here the CDR3 DNA reads TGTGCCAGCAGTTTAGTAGTGAATGAAAAACTGTTTTTT. This rearrangement joins TRBV28 to TRBJ1-4, with D unclear. Germline-derived CDR1 and CDR2 are MDHEN and SYDVKM. Trimming left V 2 bases short and J 5 bases short, with 6 bases between. The CDR3 spans 13 residues.

This clone was found once. The rearrangement links TRBV4-2 to TRBJ1-1; maybe TRBD1 (6 bases). Trimming removed 0 bases from V and 0 bases from J, with 11 bases in between. CDR1 is LGHNA, CDR2 YNFKEQ, per germline. The CDR3 spans 16 residues. DNA for the CDR3: TGTGCCAGCAGCCAAGACCCCAGGGGCCTGAACACTGAAGCTTTCTTT. This encodes CASSQDPRGLNTEAFF.

The chain combines TRBV4-3 with TRBJ2-6; tentative D call: TRBD1 (6 bases). The CDR3 spans 21 residues. Germline V CDR1 and CDR2: LGHNA, YSLEER. The ends were cut back, 0 bases at V and 1 base at J, with 22 bases in the middle. The CDR3 nucleotides read TGCGCCAGCAGCCAAGAGGCTAATCGAGGACAGCTTCTATCTGGGGCCAACGTCCTGACTTTC. Protein product: CASSQEANRGQLLSGANVLTF.